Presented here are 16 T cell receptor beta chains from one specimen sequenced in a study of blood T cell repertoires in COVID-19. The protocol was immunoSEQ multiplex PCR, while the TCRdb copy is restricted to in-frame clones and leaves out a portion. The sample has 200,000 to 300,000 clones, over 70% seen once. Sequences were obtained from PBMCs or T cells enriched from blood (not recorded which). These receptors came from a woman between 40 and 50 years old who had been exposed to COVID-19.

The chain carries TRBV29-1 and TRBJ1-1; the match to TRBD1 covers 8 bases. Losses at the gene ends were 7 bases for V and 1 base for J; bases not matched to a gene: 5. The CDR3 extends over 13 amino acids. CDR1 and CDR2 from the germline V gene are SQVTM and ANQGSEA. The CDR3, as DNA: TGCAGCGACCTTGGGACAGGGAACACTGAAGCTTTCTTT. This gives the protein CSDLGTGNTEAFF.

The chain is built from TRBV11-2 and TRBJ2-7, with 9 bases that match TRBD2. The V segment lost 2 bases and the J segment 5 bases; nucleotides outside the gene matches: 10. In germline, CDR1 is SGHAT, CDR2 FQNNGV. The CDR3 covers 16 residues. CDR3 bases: TGTGCCAGCAGCTTAACCGCTTGGACTAGCGTTCACGAGCAGTACGTC. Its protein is CASSLTAWTSVHEQYV.

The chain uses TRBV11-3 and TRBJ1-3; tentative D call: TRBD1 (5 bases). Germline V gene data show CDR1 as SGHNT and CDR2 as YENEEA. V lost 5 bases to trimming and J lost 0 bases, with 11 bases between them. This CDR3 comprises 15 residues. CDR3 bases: TGTGCCAGCAGCCCCTCGGGGGGCTCTGGAAACACCATATATTTT. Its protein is CASSPSGGSGNTIYF.

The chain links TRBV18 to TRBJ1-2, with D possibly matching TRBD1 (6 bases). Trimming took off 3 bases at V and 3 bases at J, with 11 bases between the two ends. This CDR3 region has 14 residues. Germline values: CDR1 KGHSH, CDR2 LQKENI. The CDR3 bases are TGTGCCAGCTCACCGGCAGGGGTGGACTATGGCTACACCTTC. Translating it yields CASSPAGVDYGYTF.

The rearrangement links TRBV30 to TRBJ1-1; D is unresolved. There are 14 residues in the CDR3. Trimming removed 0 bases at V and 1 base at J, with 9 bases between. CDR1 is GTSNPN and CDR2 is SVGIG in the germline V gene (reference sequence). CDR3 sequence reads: CAWSVLGENTEAFF. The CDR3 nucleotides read TGTGCCTGGAGTGTACTGGGAGAGAACACTGAAGCTTTCTTT.

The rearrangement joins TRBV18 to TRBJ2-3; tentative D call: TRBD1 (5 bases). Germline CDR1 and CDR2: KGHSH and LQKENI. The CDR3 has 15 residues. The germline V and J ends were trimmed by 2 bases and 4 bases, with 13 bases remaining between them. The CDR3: CASSPMMAGPDTQYF. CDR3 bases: TGTGCCAGCTCACCAATGATGGCAGGGCCAGATACGCAGTATTTT.

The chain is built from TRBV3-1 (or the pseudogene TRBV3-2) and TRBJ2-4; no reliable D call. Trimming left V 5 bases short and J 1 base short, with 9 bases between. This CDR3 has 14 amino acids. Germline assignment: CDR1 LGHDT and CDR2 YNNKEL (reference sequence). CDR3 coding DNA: TGTGCCAGCAGCGTGCGGTGGGCCAAAAACATTCAGTACTTC. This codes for CASSVRWAKNIQYF.

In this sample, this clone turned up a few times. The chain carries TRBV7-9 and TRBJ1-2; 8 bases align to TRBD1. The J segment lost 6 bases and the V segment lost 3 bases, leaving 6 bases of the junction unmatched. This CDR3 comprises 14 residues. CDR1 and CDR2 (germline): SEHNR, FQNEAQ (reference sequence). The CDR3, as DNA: TGTGCCAGCAGCTTCTACGGACAGGGAAATGGCTACACCTTC. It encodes CASSFYGQGNGYTF.

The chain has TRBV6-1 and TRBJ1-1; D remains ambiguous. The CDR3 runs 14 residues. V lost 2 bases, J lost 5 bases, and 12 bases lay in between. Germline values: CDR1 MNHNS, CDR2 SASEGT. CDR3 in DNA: TGTGCCAGCAGTGAATATGGGAGTAGTACTGAAGCTTTCTTT. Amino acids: CASSEYGSSTEAFF.

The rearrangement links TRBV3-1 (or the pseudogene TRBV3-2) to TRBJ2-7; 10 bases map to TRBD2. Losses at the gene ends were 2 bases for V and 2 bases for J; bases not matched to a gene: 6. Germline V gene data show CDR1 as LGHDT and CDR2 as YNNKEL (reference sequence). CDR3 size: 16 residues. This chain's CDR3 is CASSQTWLAGAYEQYF. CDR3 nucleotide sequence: TGTGCCAGCAGCCAAACGTGGCTAGCGGGGGCCTACGAGCAGTACTTC.

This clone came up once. As DNA, the CDR3 is TGTGCCAGTAGTATTTTCTTTCCCGGGGAGCTGTTTTTT. Its protein is CASSIFFPGELFF. V gene TRBV19 combines with J gene TRBJ2-2; the D is unclear. CDR3 length: 13 amino acids. The germline V gene encodes CDR1 LNHDA and CDR2 SQIVND (reference sequence). Trimming removed 3 bases at V and 6 bases at J, with 8 bases between.

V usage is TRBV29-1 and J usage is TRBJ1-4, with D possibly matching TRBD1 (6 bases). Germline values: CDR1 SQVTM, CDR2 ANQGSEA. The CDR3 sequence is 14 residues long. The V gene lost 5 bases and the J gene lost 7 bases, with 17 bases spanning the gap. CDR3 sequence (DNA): TGCAGCGTTTGCCAGGGGATTACAGGTGAAAAACTGTTTTTT. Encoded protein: CSVCQGITGEKLFF.

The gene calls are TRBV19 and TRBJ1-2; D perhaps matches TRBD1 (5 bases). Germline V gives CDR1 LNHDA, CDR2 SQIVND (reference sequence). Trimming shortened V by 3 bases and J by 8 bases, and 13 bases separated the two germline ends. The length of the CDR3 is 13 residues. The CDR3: CASSILAGFGYTF. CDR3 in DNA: TGTGCCAGTAGTATTTTGGCAGGGTTCGGCTACACCTTC.

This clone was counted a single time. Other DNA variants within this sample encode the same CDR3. DNA for the CDR3: TGTGCCAGCAGTTTACAGGGTAACACTGAAGCTTTCTTT. It encodes CASSLQGNTEAFF. The chain employs TRBV27 and TRBJ1-1; maybe TRBD1 (5 bases). Trimming stripped 2 bases from V and 2 bases from J, with 6 bases between. The CDR3 length is 13 residues. Germline values: CDR1 MNHEY, CDR2 SMNVEV (reference sequence).

DNA for the CDR3: TGTGCCAGCAGTACAGGGGTAGCTTTCTTT. It yields the protein CASSTGVAFF. This chain links TRBV2 with TRBJ1-1; the match to TRBD1 covers 7 bases. Germline V gives CDR1 SNHLY, CDR2 FYNNEI. The CDR3 runs to 10 residues. The ends lost 5 bases at V and 10 bases at J; junction bases unmatched: 1.

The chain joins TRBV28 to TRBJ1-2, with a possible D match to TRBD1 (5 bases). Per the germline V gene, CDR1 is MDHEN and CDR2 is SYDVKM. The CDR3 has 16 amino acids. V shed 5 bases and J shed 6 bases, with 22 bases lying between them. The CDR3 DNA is TGTGCCAGCAGTCCGGGGGTCCCACGGGTTGCGGATGGCTACACCTTC. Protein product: CASSPGVPRVADGYTF.